The 5 T cell receptor beta chains below come from one sample, sequenced in a study of T cell responses to AZD1222 COVID-19 vaccine. The method was immunoSEQ multiplex PCR; TCRdb's version includes in-frame clones alone and lacks a portion of them. The profile shows approximately 60,000 clones, around 75% of them singletons. Material: peripheral blood, obtained on day 0 of AZD1222 vaccination. The receptors shown here come from an adult in good health.

This clone occurred a few times. The chain joins TRBV5-1 to TRBJ1-2; 9 bases line up with TRBD1. The CDR3 totals 15 residues. Germline V gives CDR1 SGHRS, CDR2 YFSETQ. The J segment lost 8 bases and the V segment lost 4 bases, leaving 12 bases of the junction unmatched. The CDR3 region is CASSPPGQGLIGYTF. CDR3 sequence (DNA): TGCGCCAGCAGCCCTCCGGGACAGGGCCTTATCGGCTACACCTTC.

V usage is TRBV5-4 and J usage is TRBJ2-7; D could derive from TRBD1 or TRBD2 (5 bases each). Germline V gene lookup returns CDR1 SGHNT and CDR2 YYREEE (reference sequence). This CDR3 is 14 amino acids long. Trimming removed 2 bases from V and 4 bases from J, with 13 bases in between. The CDR3 region is CASSFRAGSYEQYF. DNA for the CDR3: TGTGCCAGCAGCTTTCGGGCAGGGAGTTACGAGCAGTACTTC.

The chain joins TRBV2 to TRBJ2-1, with D possibly TRBD2 on 6 matching bases. The germline gives CDR1 SNHLY, CDR2 FYNNEI. V lost 8 bases, J lost 4 bases, and 12 bases lay in between. The CDR3 is 13 residues long. The CDR3 here is CASRRGQYNEQFF. CDR3 bases: TGTGCCAGCCGGCGGGGCCAATACAATGAGCAGTTCTTC.

This clone appeared a few times. The genes are TRBV5-1 and TRBJ2-5, with 14 positions matching TRBD2. The J segment lost 5 bases and the V segment lost 4 bases, leaving 4 bases of the junction unmatched. The CDR3 extends over 15 amino acids. CDR1 SGHRS and CDR2 YFSETQ come from the germline V gene. CDR3 residues: CASSTGTSGGETQYF. The CDR3 nucleotides read TGCGCCAGCAGCACCGGGACTAGCGGGGGCGAGACCCAGTACTTC.

This rearrangement joins TRBV5-6 to TRBJ2-7; no firm D call. Germline V gene lookup returns CDR1 SGHDT and CDR2 YYEEEE. The CDR3 spans 14 residues. Trimming left V 3 bases short and J 3 bases short, with 13 bases between. The CDR3 region has the DNA TGTGCCAGCAGCTCAGACAAATCGGTCTACGAGCAGTACTTC. This codes for CASSSDKSVYEQYF.